This T cell receptor beta chain stems from a study of blood T cell repertoires in COVID-19. This clone came up a few times. CDR3 length: 15 amino acids. Germline assignment: CDR1 LGHNA and CDR2 YNFKEQ. The ends were cut back, 4 bases at V and 4 bases at J, with 16 bases in the middle. Profiled with immunoSEQ multiplex PCR; TCRdb holds only in-frame clones, not every one. The sample has more than 110,000 clones, around 82% seen once. The chain carries TRBV4-2 and TRBJ1-2; D unresolved. Sequencing was done on a sample of peripheral blood. The receptor's source is a human donor in a cohort sampled during active COVID-19. The CDR3 loop is CASSPMKEEPYGYTF. DNA for the CDR3: TGTGCCAGCAGCCCCATGAAAGAGGAACCCTATGGCTACACCTTC.